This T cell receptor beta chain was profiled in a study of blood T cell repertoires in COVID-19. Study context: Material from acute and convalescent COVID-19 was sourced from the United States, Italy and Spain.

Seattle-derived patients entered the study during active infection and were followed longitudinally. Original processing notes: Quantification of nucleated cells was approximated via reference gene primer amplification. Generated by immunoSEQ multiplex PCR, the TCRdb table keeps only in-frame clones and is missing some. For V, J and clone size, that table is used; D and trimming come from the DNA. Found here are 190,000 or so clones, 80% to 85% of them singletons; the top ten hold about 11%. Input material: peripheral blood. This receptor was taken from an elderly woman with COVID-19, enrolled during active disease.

CDR3 coding DNA: TGTGCCAGCAGACCCCGGGGGTCGGTTGGTACCCAGTACTTC. This translates into CASRPRGSVGTQYF. This sequence joins TRBV2 and TRBJ2-5, with D possibly matching TRBD2 (6 bases). Trimming left V 6 bases short and J 8 bases short, with 19 bases between. The CDR3 is 14 amino acids. The germline gives CDR1 SNHLY, CDR2 FYNNEI.